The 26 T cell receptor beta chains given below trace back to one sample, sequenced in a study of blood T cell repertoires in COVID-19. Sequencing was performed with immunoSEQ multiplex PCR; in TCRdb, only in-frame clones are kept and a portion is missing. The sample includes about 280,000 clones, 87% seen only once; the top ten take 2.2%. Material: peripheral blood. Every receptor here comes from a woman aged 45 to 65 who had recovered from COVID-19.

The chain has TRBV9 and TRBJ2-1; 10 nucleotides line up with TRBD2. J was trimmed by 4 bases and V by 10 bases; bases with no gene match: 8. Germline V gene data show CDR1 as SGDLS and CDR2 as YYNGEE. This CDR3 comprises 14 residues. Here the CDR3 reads CAFPPGLAYNEQFF. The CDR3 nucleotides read TGTGCCTTCCCCCCGGGACTAGCGTACAATGAGCAGTTCTTC.

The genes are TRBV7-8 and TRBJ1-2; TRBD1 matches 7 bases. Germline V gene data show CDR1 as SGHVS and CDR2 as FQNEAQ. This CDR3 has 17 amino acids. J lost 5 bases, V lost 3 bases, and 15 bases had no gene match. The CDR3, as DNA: TGTGCCAGCAGCTTTAGTCCCCCCTATACAGGGGATTATGGCTACACCTTC. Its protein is CASSFSPPYTGDYGYTF.

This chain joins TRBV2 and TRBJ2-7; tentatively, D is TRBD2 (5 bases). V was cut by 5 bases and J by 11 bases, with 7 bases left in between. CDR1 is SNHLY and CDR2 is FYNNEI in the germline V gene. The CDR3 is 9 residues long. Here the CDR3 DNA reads TGTGCCAGCAGTAACGGGGAGTACTTC. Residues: CASSNGEYF. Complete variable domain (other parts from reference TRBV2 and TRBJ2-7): EPEVTQTPSHQVTQMGQEVILRCVPISNHLYFYWYRQILGQKVEFLVSFYNNEISEKSEIFDDQFSVERPDGSNFTLKIRSTKLEDSAMYFCASSNGEYFGPGTRLTVT.

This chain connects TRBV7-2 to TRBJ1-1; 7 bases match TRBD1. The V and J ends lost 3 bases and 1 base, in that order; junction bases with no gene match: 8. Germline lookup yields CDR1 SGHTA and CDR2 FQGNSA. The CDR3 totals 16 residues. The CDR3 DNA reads TGTGCCAGCAGCTTCTCCACCGGGACAGCGAACACTGAAGCTTTCTTT. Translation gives CASSFSTGTANTEAFF.

In DNA, the CDR3 is TGTGCCAGCAGCTTGGATACAGGGGAGCTGTTTTTT. Its protein is CASSLDTGELFF. V and J are TRBV5-4 and TRBJ2-2, with D hard to call. Trimming cost V 0 bases and J 8 bases, with 5 bases left between them. The CDR3 totals 12 residues. Germline loops: CDR1 SGHNT, CDR2 YYREEE (reference sequence).

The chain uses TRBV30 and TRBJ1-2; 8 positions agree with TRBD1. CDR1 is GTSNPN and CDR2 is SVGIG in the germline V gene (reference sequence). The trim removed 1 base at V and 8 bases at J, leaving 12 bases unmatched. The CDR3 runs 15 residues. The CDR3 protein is CAWSARDRLYGGYTF. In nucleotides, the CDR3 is TGTGCCTGGAGTGCGAGGGACAGGCTTTACGGGGGCTACACCTTC.

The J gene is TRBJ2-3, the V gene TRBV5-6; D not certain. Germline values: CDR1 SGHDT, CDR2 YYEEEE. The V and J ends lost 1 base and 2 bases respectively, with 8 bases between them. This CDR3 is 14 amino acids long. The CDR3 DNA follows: TGTGCCAGCAGCTTGCCACAGCCCACAGATACGCAGTATTTT. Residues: CASSLPQPTDTQYF.

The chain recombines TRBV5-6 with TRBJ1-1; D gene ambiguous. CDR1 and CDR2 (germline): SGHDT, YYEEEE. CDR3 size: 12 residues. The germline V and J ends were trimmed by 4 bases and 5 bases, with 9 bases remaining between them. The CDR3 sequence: CASSLTGTEAFF. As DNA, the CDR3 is TGTGCCAGCAGCCTTACGGGTACTGAAGCTTTCTTT.

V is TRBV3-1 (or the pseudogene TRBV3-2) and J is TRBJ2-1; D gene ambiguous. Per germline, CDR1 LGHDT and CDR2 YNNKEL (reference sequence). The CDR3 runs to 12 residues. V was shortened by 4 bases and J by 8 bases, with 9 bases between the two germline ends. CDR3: CASSRAWHEQFF. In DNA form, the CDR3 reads TGTGCCAGCAGCCGAGCGTGGCATGAGCAGTTCTTC.

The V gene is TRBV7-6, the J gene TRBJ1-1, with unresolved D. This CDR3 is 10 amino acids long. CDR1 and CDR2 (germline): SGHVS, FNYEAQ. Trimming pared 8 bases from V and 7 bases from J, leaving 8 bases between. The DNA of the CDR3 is TGTGCCAGCGGCGGCAGTGAAGCTTTCTTT. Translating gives CASGGSEAFF. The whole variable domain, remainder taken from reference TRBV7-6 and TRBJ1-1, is GAGVSQSPRYKVTKRGQDVALRCDPISGHVSLYWYRQALGQGPEFLTYFNYEAQQDKSGLPNDRFSAERPEGSISTLTIQRTEQRDSAMYRCASGGSEAFFGQGTRLTVV.

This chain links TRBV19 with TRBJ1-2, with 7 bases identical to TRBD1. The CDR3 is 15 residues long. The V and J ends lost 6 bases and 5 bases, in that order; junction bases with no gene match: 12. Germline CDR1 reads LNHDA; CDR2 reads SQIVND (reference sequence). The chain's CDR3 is CASRIPGQTSYGYTF. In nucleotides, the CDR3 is TGTGCCAGTAGGATCCCGGGACAGACATCTTATGGCTACACCTTC.

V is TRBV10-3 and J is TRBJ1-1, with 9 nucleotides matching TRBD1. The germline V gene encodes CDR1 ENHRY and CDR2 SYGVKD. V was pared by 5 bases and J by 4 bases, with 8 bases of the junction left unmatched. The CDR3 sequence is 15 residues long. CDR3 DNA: TGTGCCATCAGTCCGACAGGGGGTTCTTCCACTGAAGCTTTCTTT. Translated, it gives CAISPTGGSSTEAFF.

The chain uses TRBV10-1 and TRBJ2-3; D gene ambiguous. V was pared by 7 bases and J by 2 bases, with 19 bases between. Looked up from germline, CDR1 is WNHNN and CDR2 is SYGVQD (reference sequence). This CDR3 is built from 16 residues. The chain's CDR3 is CASNTTRTYSTDTQYF. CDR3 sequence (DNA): TGCGCCAGCAACACGACACGAACCTACTCCACAGATACGCAGTATTTT.

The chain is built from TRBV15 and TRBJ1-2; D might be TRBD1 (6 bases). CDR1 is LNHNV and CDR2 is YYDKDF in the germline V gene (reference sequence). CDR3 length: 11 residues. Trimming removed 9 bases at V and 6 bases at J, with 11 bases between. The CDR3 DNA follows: TGTGCCACGCCAGGGGTCCATGGCTACACCTTC. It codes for CATPGVHGYTF.

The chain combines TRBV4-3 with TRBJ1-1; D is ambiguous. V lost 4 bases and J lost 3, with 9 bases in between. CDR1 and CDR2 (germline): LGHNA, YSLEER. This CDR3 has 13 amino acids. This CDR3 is CASSPDFYTEAFF. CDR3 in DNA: TGCGCCAGCAGCCCGGACTTCTACACTGAAGCTTTCTTT.

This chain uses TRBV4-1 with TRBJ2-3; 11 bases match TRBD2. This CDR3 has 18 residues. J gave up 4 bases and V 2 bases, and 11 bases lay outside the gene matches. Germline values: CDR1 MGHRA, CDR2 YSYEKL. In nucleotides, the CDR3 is TGCGCCAGCAGCCAAACCTTGACTAGCGGGACCAGGGCAGATACGCAGTATTTT. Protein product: CASSQTLTSGTRADTQYF.

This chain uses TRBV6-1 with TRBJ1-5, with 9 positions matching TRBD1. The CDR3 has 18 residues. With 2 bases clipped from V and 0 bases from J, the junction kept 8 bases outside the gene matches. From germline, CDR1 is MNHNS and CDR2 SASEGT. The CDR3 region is CASSEFGTGINSNQPQHF. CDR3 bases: TGTGCCAGCAGTGAATTCGGGACAGGGATAAATAGCAATCAGCCCCAGCATTTT.

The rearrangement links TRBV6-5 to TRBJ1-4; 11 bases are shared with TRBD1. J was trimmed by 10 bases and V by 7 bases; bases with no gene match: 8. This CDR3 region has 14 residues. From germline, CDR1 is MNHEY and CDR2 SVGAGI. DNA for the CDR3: TGTGCCAGCACTCCGGGACAGGGGGTCGGAAAACTGTTTTTT. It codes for CASTPGQGVGKLFF.

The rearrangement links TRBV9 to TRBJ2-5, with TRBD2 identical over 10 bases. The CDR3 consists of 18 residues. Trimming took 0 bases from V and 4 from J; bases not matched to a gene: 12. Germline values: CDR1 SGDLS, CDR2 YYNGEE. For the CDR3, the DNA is TGTGCCAGCAGCGTAGAGGGGCTAGCGGGAGCGGCAGGAGAGACCCAGTACTTC. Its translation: CASSVEGLAGAAGETQYF. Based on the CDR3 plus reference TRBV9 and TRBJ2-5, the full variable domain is DSGVTQTPKHLITATGQRVTLRCSPRSGDLSVYWYQQSLDQGLQFLIQYYNGEERAKGNILERFSAQQFPDLHSELNLSSLELGDSALYFCASSVEGLAGAAGETQYFGPGTRLLVL.

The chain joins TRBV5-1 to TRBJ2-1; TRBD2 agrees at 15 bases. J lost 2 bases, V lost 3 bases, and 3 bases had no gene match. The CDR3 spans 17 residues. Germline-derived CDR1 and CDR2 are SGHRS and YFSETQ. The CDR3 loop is CASSSGLAGGTYNEQFF. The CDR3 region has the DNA TGCGCCAGCAGCTCGGGACTAGCGGGGGGCACCTACAATGAGCAGTTCTTC.

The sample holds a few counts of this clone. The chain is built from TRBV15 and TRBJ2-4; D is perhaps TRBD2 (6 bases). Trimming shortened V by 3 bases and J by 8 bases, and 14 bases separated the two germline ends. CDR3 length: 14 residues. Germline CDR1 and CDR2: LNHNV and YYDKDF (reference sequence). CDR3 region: CATSSEGTGDIQYF. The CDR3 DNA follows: TGTGCCACCAGCAGTGAGGGGACTGGGGACATTCAGTACTTC.

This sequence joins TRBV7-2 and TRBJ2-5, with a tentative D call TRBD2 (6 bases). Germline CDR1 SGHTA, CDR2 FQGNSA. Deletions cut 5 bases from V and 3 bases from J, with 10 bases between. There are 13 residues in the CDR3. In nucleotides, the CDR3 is TGTGCCAGCAGCCGGGGGTCGGAAGAGACCCAGTACTTC. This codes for CASSRGSEETQYF.

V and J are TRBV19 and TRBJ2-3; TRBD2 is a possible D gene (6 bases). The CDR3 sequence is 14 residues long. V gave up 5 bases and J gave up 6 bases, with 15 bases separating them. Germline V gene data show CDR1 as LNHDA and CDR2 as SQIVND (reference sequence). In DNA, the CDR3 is TGTGCCAGTAGTCCGGGACTCTACTATGATACGCAGTATTTT. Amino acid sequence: CASSPGLYYDTQYF.

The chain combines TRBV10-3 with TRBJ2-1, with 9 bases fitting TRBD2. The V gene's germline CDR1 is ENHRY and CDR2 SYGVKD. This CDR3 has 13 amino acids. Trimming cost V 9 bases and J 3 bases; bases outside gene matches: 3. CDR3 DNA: TGTGCCATGACTAGCGGAAACTACAATGAGCAGTTCTTC. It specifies CAMTSGNYNEQFF.

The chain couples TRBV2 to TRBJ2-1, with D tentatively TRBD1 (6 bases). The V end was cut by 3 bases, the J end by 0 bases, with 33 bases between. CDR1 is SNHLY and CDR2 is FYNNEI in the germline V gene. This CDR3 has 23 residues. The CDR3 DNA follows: TGTGCCAGCAGTGAGCCCCTCCCTGACCCGGACCGGACAGAGCTTAGCTCCTACAATGAGCAGTTCTTC. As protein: CASSEPLPDPDRTELSSYNEQFF.

Here the CDR3 reads CASSPDSPFVPEAFF. Here the CDR3 DNA reads TGTGCCAGCAGCCCGGACAGTCCCTTTGTCCCTGAAGCTTTCTTT. V gene TRBV6-5 combines with J gene TRBJ1-1; TRBD1 is a possible D gene (6 bases). CDR1 and CDR2 (germline): MNHEY, SVGAGI. The CDR3 covers 15 residues. V dropped 6 bases and J dropped 6 bases, with 20 bases sitting between them.